This T cell receptor beta chain was observed in a study of graft-versus-host responses after intestinal transplantation. Clones were sequenced by immunoSEQ multiplex PCR, and TCRdb holds only the in-frame ones, with some missing. In the table there are about 92,000 clones, approximately 90% of which are singletons. Remarks on this clone: Its antigen remains unidentified.

The germline V gene encodes CDR1 LGHNT and CDR2 FRNRAP. V was cut by 6 bases and J by 5 bases, with 14 bases left in between. The CDR3 runs 14 residues. Study-level points and caveats: Recipient marrow contained GvH clones, some of which appeared first in ileum or blood. Declines in HvG clones occurring early post-transplant were associated with peak circulating GvH clone levels.

V and J are TRBV12-5 and TRBJ2-1, with D unclear. The sequence was obtained from a human donor who received an intestinal transplant. Sequencing was performed on unstimulated CD8+ T cells sorted from spleen or lymph node cells, taken before intestinal transplant. The CDR3 region is CASGSGFKDNEQFF. The CDR3 bases are TGTGCTAGTGGGTCTGGTTTTAAGGACAATGAGCAGTTCTTC.